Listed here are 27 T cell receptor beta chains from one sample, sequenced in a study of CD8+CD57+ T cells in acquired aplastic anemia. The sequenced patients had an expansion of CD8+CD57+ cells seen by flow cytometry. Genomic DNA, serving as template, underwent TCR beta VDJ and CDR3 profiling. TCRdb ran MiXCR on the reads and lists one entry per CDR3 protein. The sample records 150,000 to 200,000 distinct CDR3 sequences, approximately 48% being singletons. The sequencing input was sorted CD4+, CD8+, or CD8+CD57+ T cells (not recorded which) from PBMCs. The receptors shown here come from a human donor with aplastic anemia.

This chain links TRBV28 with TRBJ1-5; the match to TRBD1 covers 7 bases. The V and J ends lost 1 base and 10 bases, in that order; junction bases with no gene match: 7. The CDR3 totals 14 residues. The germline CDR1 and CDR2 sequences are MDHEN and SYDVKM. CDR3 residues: CASSLSRGTLPQHF. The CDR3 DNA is TGTGCCAGCAGTTTATCCAGGGGGACCCTCCCCCAGCATTTT. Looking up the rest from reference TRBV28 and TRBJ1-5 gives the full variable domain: DVKVTQSSRYLVKRTGEKVFLECVQDMDHENMFWYRQDPGLGLRLIYFSYDVKMKEKGDIPEGYSVSREKKERFSLILESASTNQTSMYLCASSLSRGTLPQHFGDGTRLSIL.

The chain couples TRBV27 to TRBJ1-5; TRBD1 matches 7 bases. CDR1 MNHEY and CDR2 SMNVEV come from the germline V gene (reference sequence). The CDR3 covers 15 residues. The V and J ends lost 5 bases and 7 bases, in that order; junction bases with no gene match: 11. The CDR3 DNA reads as TGTGCCAGCAGTCCCCGCTGGGAGGGGGCCCAGCCCCAGCATTTT. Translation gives CASSPRWEGAQPQHF.

Here the CDR3 reads CAIAWGHRSYEQYF. For the CDR3, the DNA is TGTGCCATCGCCTGGGGGCACCGCTCCTACGAGCAGTACTTC. The rearrangement joins TRBV10-3 to TRBJ2-7; D is perhaps TRBD1 (6 bases). Trimming left V 8 bases short and J 0 bases short, with 14 bases between. The germline gives CDR1 ENHRY, CDR2 SYGVKD. This CDR3 region has 14 residues.

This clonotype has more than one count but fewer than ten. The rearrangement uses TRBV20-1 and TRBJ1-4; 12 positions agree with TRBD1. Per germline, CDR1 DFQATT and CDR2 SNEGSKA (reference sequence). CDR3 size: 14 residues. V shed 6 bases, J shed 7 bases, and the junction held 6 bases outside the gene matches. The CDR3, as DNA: TGCAGTGCCCATTGGGGACAGGGGGCTGAAAAACTGTTTTTT. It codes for CSAHWGQGAEKLFF.

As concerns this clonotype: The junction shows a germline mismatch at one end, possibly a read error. The CDR3 here is CASSLVGGRADTQYF. In DNA form, the CDR3 reads TGTGCTAGCAGCTTAGTCGGCGGGAGGGCAGATACGCAGTATTTT. The chain uses TRBV7-7 and TRBJ2-3, with 9 nucleotides matching TRBD2. The CDR3 runs to 15 residues. Germline V gene lookup returns CDR1 SSHAT and CDR2 FNYEAQ (reference sequence).

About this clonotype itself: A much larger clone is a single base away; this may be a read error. CDR3 region: CASNVAQGAGETQYF. The CDR3 coding sequence is TGTGCCAGCAACGTAGCACAGGGGGCGGGAGAGACCCAGTACTTC. V gene TRBV9 combines with J gene TRBJ2-5; 9 nucleotides match TRBD1. Germline loops: CDR1 SGDLS, CDR2 YYNGEE. The CDR3 extends over 15 amino acids.

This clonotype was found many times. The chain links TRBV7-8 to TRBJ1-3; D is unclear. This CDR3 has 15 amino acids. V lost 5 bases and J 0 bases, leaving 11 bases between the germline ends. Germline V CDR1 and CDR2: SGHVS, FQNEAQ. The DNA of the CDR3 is TGTGCCAGCAGCGGGAACGGGGTCTCTGGAAACACCATATATTTT. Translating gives CASSGNGVSGNTIYF.

DNA for the CDR3: TGTGCCACGGGGACAGGGGGCTCCTACGAGCAGTACTTC. This gives the protein CATGTGGSYEQYF. This chain joins TRBV2 and TRBJ2-7; TRBD1 aligns across 11 bases. The CDR3 length is 13 residues. V lost 10 bases, J lost 0 bases, and 2 bases stayed unmatched. CDR1 SNHLY and CDR2 FYNNEI come from the germline V gene.

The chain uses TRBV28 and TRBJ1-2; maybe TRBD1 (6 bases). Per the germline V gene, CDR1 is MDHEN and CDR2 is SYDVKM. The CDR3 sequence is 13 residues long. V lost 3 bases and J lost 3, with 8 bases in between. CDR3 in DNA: TGTGCCAGCAGTTTGGGGGCAGACTATGGCTACACCTTC. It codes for CASSLGADYGYTF.

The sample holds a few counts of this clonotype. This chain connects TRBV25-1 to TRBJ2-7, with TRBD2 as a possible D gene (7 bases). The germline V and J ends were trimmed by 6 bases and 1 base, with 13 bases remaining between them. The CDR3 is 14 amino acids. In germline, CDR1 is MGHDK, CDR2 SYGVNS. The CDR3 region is CASSSEGGSYEQYF. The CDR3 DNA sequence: TGTGCCAGCAGCTCCGAGGGGGGGTCCTACGAGCAGTACTTC.

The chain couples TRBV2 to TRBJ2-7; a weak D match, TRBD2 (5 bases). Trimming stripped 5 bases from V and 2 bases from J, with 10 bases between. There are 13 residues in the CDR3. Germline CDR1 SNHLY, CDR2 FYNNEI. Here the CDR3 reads CASSPDGTYEQYF. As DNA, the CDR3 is TGTGCCAGCAGTCCTGACGGGACCTACGAGCAGTACTTC.

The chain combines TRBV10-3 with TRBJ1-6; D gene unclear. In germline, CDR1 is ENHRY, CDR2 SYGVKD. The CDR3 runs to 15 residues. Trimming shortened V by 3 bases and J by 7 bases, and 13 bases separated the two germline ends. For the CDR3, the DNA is TGTGCCATCAGTGATCTCTTAGGAAAAAATTCACCCCTCCACTTT. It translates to CAISDLLGKNSPLHF.

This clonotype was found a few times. CDR3 amino acids: CASSSPGTGGLNRYTF. For the CDR3, the DNA is TGTGCCAGCAGTTCTCCCGGGACAGGGGGCTTGAATCGCTACACCTTC. This chain connects TRBV6-5 to TRBJ1-2, with 12 bases that match TRBD1. The CDR3 length is 16 residues. CDR1 is MNHEY and CDR2 is SVGAGI in the germline V gene. V trimming: 4 bases; J trimming: 9 bases; junction bases outside the gene matches: 12.

CDR3 coding DNA: TGTGCCAGCAGCTCTGGAACGGGACCGTTTAGGGAGCTGTTTTTT. Protein sequence: CASSSGTGPFRELFF. V gene TRBV7-3 combines with J gene TRBJ2-2, with D perhaps TRBD1 or TRBD2 (5 bases each). There are 15 residues in the CDR3. V lost 4 bases, J lost 9 bases, and 18 bases lay in between. The germline V gene encodes CDR1 SGHTA and CDR2 FQGTGA. Complete variable domain (other parts from reference TRBV7-3 and TRBJ2-2): GAGVSQTPSNKVTEKGKYVELRCDPISGHTALYWYRQSLGQGPEFLIYFQGTGAADDSGLPNDRFFAVRPEGSVSTLKIQRTERGDSAVYLCASSSGTGPFRELFFGEGSRLTVL.

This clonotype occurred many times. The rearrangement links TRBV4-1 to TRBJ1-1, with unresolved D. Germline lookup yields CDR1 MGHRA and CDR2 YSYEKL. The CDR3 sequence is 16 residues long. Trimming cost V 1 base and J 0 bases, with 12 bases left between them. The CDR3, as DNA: TGCGCCAGCAGCCAAGCACAGTACCAGATGAACACTGAAGCTTTCTTT. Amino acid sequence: CASSQAQYQMNTEAFF.

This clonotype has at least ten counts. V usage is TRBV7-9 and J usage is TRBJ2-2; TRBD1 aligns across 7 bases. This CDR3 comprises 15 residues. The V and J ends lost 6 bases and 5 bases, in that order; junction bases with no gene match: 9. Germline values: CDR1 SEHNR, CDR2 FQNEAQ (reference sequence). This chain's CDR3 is CASRSGDSNTGELFF. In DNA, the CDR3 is TGTGCCAGCAGGTCAGGGGACAGTAATACCGGGGAGCTGTTTTTT. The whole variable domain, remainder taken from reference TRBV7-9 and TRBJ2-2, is DTGVSQNPRHKITKRGQNVTFRCDPISEHNRLYWYRQTLGQGPEFLTYFQNEAQLEKSRLLSDRFSAERPKGSFSTLEIQRTEQGDSAMYLCASRSGDSNTGELFFGEGSRLTVL.

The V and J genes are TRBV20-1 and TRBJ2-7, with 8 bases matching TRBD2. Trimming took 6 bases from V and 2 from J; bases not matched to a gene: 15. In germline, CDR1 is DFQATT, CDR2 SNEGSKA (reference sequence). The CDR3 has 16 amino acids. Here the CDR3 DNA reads TGCAGTGCCCCCTCTTTGGGGACTAGGGAAGCCTACGAGCAGTACTTC. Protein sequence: CSAPSLGTREAYEQYF.

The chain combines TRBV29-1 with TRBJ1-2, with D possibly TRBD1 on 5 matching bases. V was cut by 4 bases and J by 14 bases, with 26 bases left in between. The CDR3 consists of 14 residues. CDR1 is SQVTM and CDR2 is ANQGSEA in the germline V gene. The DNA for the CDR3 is TGCAGCGTTGGCGTACCGGGAGGGGTCAGAGGTTGTACCTTC. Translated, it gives CSVGVPGGVRGCTF. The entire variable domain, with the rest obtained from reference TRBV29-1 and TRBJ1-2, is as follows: SAVISQKPSRDICQRGTSLTIQCQVDSQVTMMFWYRQQPGQSLTLIATANQGSEATYESGFVIDKFPISRPNLTFSTLTVSNMSPEDSSIYLCSVGVPGGVRGCTFGSGTRLTVV.

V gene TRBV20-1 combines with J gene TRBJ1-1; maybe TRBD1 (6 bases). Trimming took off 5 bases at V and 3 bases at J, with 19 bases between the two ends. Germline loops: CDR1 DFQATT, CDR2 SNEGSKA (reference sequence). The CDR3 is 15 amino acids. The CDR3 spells CSAPTLRGEDTEAFF. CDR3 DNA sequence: TGCAGTGCTCCAACCCTAAGGGGGGAGGACACTGAAGCTTTCTTT.

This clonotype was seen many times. The CDR3 nucleotides read TGTGCCAGCAGCTCGGGTGCCGGGGAGCTGTTTTTT. This encodes CASSSGAGELFF. The chain joins TRBV7-2 to TRBJ2-2; the D is unclear. V shed 4 bases and J shed 6 bases, with 6 bases lying between them. From germline, CDR1 is SGHTA and CDR2 FQGNSA. The CDR3 loop spans 12 amino acids.

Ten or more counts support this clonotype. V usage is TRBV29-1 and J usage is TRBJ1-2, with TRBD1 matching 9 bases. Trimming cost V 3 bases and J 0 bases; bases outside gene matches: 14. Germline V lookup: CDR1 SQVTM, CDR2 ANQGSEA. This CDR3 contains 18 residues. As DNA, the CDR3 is TGCAGCGTTGATGTACTCTTTTCCGGGACAGGGCCTAACTATGGCTACACCTTC. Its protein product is CSVDVLFSGTGPNYGYTF.

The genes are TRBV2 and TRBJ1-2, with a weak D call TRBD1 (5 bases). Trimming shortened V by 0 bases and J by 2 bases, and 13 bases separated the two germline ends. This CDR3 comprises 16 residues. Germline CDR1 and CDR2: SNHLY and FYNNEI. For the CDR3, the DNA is TGTGCCAGCAGTGAAGCAACGGGGAGGGACAACTATGGCTACACCTTC. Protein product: CASSEATGRDNYGYTF. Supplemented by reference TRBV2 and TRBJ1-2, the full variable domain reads EPEVTQTPSHQVTQMGQEVILRCVPISNHLYFYWYRQILGQKVEFLVSFYNNEISEKSEIFDDQFSVERPDGSNFTLKIRSTKLEDSAMYFCASSEATGRDNYGYTFGSGTRLTVV.

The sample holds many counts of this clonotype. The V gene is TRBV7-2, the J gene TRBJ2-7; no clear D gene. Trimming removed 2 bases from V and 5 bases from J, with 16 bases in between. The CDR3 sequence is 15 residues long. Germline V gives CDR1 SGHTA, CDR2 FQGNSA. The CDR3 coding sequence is TGTGCCAGCAGCTTAACTCGGCTAGGAGCACACGAGCAGTACTTC. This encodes CASSLTRLGAHEQYF.

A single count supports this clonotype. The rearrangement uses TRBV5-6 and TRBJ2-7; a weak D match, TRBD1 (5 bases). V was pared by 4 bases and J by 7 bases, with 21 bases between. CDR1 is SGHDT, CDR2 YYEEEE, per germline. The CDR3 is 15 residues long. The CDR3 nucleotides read TGTGCCAGCAGCCGGCCGCGGCTGGGGCCAACAGAGCAGTACTTC. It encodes CASSRPRLGPTEQYF.

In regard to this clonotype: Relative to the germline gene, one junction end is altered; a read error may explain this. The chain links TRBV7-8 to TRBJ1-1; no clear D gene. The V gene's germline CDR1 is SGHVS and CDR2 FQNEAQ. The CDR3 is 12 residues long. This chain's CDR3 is CASSVAGTEAFF. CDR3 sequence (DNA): TGTGCCAGCAGCGTAGCAGGCACTGAAGCTTTCTTT. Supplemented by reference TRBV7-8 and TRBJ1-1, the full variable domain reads GAGVSQSPRYKVAKRGQDVALRCDPISGHVSLFWYQQALGQGPEFLTYFQNEAQLDKSGLPSDRFFAERPEGSVSTLKIQRTQQEDSAVYLCASSVAGTEAFFGQGTRLTVV.

The CDR3 DNA reads as TGTGCCAGTAGTATAGAGGCGGGAGCGGCCCAGTACTTC. Amino acids: CASSIEAGAAQYF. V gene TRBV19 combines with J gene TRBJ2-5; 7 nucleotides line up with TRBD2. CDR1 LNHDA and CDR2 SQIVND come from the germline V gene (reference sequence). The CDR3 totals 13 residues. The V gene end was trimmed by 0 bases and the J gene end by 9 bases; junction bases not matched to a gene: 4.

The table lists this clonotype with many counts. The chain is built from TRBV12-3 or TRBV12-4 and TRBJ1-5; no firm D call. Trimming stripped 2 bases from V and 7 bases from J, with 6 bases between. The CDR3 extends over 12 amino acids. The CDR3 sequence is CASSLNSQPQHF. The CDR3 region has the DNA TGTGCCAGCAGTTTAAATTCGCAGCCCCAGCATTTT.